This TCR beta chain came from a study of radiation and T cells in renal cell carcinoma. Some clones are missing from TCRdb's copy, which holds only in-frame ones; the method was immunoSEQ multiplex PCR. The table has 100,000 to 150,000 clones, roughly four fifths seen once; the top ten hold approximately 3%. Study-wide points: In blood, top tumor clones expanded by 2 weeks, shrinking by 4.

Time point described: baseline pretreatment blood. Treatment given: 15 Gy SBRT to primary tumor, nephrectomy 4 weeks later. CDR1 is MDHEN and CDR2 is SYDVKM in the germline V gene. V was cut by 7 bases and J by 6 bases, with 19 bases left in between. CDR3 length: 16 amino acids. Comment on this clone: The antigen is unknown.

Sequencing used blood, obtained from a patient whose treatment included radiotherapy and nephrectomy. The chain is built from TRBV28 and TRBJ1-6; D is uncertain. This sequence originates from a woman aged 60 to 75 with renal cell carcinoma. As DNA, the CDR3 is TGTGCCAGCACCACCCCCGGCAGGACGGGTAATTCACCCCTCCACTTT. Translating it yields CASTTPGRTGNSPLHF. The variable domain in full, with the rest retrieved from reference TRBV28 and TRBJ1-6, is DVKVTQSSRYLVKRTGEKVFLECVQDMDHENMFWYRQDPGLGLRLIYFSYDVKMKEKGDIPEGYSVSREKKERFSLILESASTNQTSMYLCASTTPGRTGNSPLHFGNGTRLTVT.